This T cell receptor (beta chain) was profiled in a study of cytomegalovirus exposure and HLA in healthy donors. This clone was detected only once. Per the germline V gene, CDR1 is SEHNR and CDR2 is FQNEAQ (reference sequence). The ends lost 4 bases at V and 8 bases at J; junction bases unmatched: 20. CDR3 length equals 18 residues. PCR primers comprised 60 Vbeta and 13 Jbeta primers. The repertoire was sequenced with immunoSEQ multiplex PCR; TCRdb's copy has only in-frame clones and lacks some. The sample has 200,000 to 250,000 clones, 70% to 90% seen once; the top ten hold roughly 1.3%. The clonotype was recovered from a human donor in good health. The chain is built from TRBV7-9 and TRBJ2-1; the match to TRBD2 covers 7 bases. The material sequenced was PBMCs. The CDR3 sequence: CASSSYYLGGRGSDEQFF. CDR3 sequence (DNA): TGTGCCAGCAGCTCATATTATCTAGGCGGGAGAGGAAGCGATGAGCAGTTCTTC.